One and the same sample provided the 18 T cell receptor beta chains below, sequenced in a study of blood T cell repertoires in COVID-19. The repertoire was sequenced with immunoSEQ multiplex PCR; TCRdb's copy has only in-frame clones and lacks some. Here the sample spans 200,000 to 250,000 clones, around 84% being singletons. Source material: peripheral blood. Receptors originate from a woman of 80 years or more with COVID-19, enrolled during active disease.

The genes are TRBV4-1 and TRBJ1-1; 9 bases align to TRBD1. The CDR3 extends over 15 amino acids. The ends lost 1 base at V and 4 bases at J; junction bases unmatched: 4. The germline V gene encodes CDR1 MGHRA and CDR2 YSYEKL. The CDR3 spells CASSQAGQGGTEAFF. Here the CDR3 DNA reads TGCGCCAGCAGCCAAGCGGGACAGGGAGGCACTGAAGCTTTCTTT.

This sequence joins TRBV5-1 and TRBJ1-6; perhaps TRBD1 as D (6 bases). Germline values: CDR1 SGHRS, CDR2 YFSETQ. The CDR3 consists of 17 residues. V was shortened by 4 bases and J by 6 bases, with 20 bases between the two germline ends. Written as DNA, the CDR3 is TGCGCCAGCAGCCGTGGGGGCAGGGAGAGAACTAATTCACCCCTCCACTTT. It encodes CASSRGGRERTNSPLHF. Complete variable domain (other parts from reference TRBV5-1 and TRBJ1-6): KAGVTQTPRYLIKTRGQQVTLSCSPISGHRSVSWYQQTPGQGLQFLFEYFSETQRNKGNFPGRFSGRQFSNSRSEMNVSTLELGDSALYLCASSRGGRERTNSPLHFGNGTRLTVT.

The chain has TRBV9 and TRBJ1-2; D remains ambiguous. Germline V lookup: CDR1 SGDLS, CDR2 YYNGEE. The CDR3 has 13 residues. Trimming removed 4 bases at V and 0 bases at J, with 7 bases between. The CDR3 is CASSPTSNYGYTF. CDR3 nucleotides: TGTGCCAGCAGCCCAACATCTAACTATGGCTACACCTTC.

V is TRBV18 and J is TRBJ1-5; D unclear. Germline assignment: CDR1 KGHSH and CDR2 LQKENI. The germline V and J ends were trimmed by 3 bases and 10 bases, with 13 bases remaining between them. The CDR3 sequence is 13 residues long. Here the CDR3 reads CASSPQSGNPQHF. CDR3 in DNA: TGTGCCAGCTCACCTCAGAGCGGAAATCCCCAGCATTTT.

This clone was seen a handful of times. The chain is built from TRBV7-6 and TRBJ2-5, with 10 nucleotides matching TRBD1. The CDR3 totals 15 residues. After removal of 7 bases from V and 4 bases from J, the junction contained 9 bases not matched to a gene. Germline V CDR1 and CDR2: SGHVS, FNYEAQ. This chain's CDR3 is CASTPERTGGETQYF. In DNA form, the CDR3 reads TGTGCCAGCACCCCTGAAAGGACAGGGGGAGAGACCCAGTACTTC.

This clone was observed a few times. The chain has TRBV5-4 and TRBJ2-5; TRBD2 is a possible D gene (5 bases). The CDR3 covers 14 residues. Between the trimmed V and J ends, which lost 4 bases and 2 bases, there was a span of 12 bases. The germline V gene has CDR1 SGHNT and CDR2 YYREEE (reference sequence). CDR3 region: CASSPDSLQETQYF. CDR3 DNA: TGTGCCAGCAGCCCGGACTCCTTACAAGAGACCCAGTACTTC.

This chain joins TRBV27 and TRBJ2-6, with D unresolved. V shed 4 bases and J shed 2 bases, with 3 bases lying between them. This CDR3 is 13 amino acids long. CDR1 is MNHEY and CDR2 is SMNVEV in the germline V gene (reference sequence). CDR3 in amino acids: CASSSPGANVLTF. In nucleotides, the CDR3 is TGTGCCAGCAGTTCTCCTGGGGCCAACGTCCTGACTTTC.

The chain carries TRBV28 and TRBJ1-5, with TRBD1 identical over 10 bases. This CDR3 region has 16 residues. V was pared by 5 bases and J by 4 bases, with 8 bases of the junction left unmatched. The germline V gene has CDR1 MDHEN and CDR2 SYDVKM. DNA for the CDR3: TGTGCCAGCAGTCTTCCGGGACAGGGGATAAATCAGCCCCAGCATTTT. Residues: CASSLPGQGINQPQHF.

The chain links TRBV5-1 to TRBJ1-2; TRBD1 agrees at 7 bases. The J segment lost 2 bases and the V segment lost 0 bases, leaving 4 bases of the junction unmatched. The CDR3 has 15 residues. From germline, CDR1 is SGHRS and CDR2 YFSETQ. This chain's CDR3 is CASSLGGGLNYGYTF. Written as DNA, the CDR3 is TGCGCCAGCAGCTTGGGAGGGGGCCTAAACTATGGCTACACCTTC.

This sequence joins TRBV5-4 and TRBJ2-1; D may be TRBD1 (6 bases). Germline V CDR1 and CDR2: SGHNT, YYREEE (reference sequence). With 0 bases removed from V and 7 bases from J, the gap between germline ends came to 14 bases. The CDR3 totals 15 residues. CDR3 region: CASSLADLGGNEQFF. CDR3 nucleotide sequence: TGTGCCAGCAGCTTGGCCGATCTAGGGGGAAATGAGCAGTTCTTC.

This clone was recorded only once. This chain links TRBV18 with TRBJ1-2, with a tentative D call TRBD1 (6 bases). The CDR3 is 15 residues long. V was cut by 1 base and J by 5 bases, with 14 bases left in between. CDR1 KGHSH and CDR2 LQKENI come from the germline V gene. CDR3 in DNA: TGTGCCAGCTCACCACTTGACAGGCTTGGGTATGGCTACACCTTC. Its protein product is CASSPLDRLGYGYTF.

This chain connects TRBV5-6 to TRBJ1-1; D may be TRBD1 (5 bases). The length of the CDR3 is 14 residues. The V gene's germline CDR1 is SGHDT and CDR2 YYEEEE. The V and J ends lost 0 bases and 4 bases respectively, with 10 bases between them. The CDR3 DNA follows: TGTGCCAGCAGCTTGGACGGGGGGAGCACTGAAGCTTTCTTT. Protein: CASSLDGGSTEAFF.

V and J are TRBV6-6 and TRBJ2-7; 10 bases align to TRBD2. The CDR3 extends over 16 amino acids. Trimming took 2 bases from V and 3 from J; bases not matched to a gene: 7. CDR1 is MNHNY and CDR2 is SVGAGI in the germline V gene (reference sequence). This CDR3 reads CASSYPKVAGGYEQYF. The CDR3 coding sequence is TGTGCCAGCAGTTACCCTAAGGTAGCGGGGGGCTACGAGCAGTACTTC.

This chain links TRBV7-2 with TRBJ2-7, with D possibly matching TRBD2 (6 bases). Trimming left V 1 base short and J 4 bases short, with 11 bases between. The CDR3 extends over 14 amino acids. Germline V gene lookup returns CDR1 SGHTA and CDR2 FQGNSA. CDR3 sequence reads: CASSLVTGVYEQYF. CDR3 sequence (DNA): TGTGCCAGCAGCTTAGTGACGGGGGTATACGAGCAGTACTTC.

The chain joins TRBV5-5 to TRBJ1-6; TRBD1 is a possible D gene (6 bases). The CDR3 loop spans 16 amino acids. Deletions cut 3 bases from V and 7 bases from J, with 17 bases between. The germline V gene encodes CDR1 SGHKS and CDR2 YYEKEE (reference sequence). CDR3 region: CASSSEWGQGNSPLHF. CDR3 nucleotides: TGTGCCAGCAGCTCCGAATGGGGGCAGGGGAATTCACCCCTCCACTTT. The full variable domain, with the rest looked up from reference TRBV5-5 and TRBJ1-6, is DAGVTQSPTHLIKTRGQQVTLRCSPISGHKSVSWYQQVLGQGPQFIFQYYEKEERGRGNFPDRFSARQFPNYSSELNVNALLLGDSALYLCASSSEWGQGNSPLHFGNGTRLTVT.

The chain's CDR3 is CASSYPDRANYGYTF. CDR3 sequence (DNA): TGTGCCAGCAGCTACCCCGACAGGGCTAACTATGGCTACACCTTC. The chain has TRBV7-2 and TRBJ1-2; 7 bases align to TRBD1. V shed 4 bases and J 0 bases; nucleotides not matched to a gene: 5. The V gene's germline CDR1 is SGHTA and CDR2 FQGNSA. The CDR3 is 15 amino acids.

This clone was found a few times. The gene calls are TRBV6-2 or TRBV6-3 and TRBJ1-5, with D unclear. V was cut by 5 bases and J by 2 bases, with 13 bases left in between. The CDR3 runs to 15 residues. Germline loops: CDR1 MNHEY, CDR2 SVGEGT. The CDR3 coding sequence is TGTGCCAGCAGTCTGGGAGGTTATGGCAATCAGCCCCAGCATTTT. Encoded protein: CASSLGGYGNQPQHF.

About this clone itself: At one of its ends the junction is not consistent with the germline gene, which may arise from a read error. The chain links TRBV7-7 to TRBJ2-2; TRBD1 matches at 8 bases. CDR3 size: 17 residues. From germline, CDR1 is SSHAT and CDR2 FNYEAQ (reference sequence). The CDR3 region is CASSLVGGQGNTGELFF. In nucleotides, the CDR3 is TGTGCTAGCAGCTTAGTCGGTGGACAGGGGAACACCGGGGAGCTGTTTTTT.